The present T cell receptor (beta chain) was sequenced within a study of blood T cell repertoires in COVID-19. Here immunoSEQ multiplex PCR was the method, and the copy in TCRdb shows in-frame clones only, minus some. The sample carries under 200,000 clones, about 90% recorded once. The V and J ends lost 6 bases and 4 bases respectively, with 16 bases between them. Per the germline V gene, CDR1 is SNHLY and CDR2 is FYNNEI. CDR3 length equals 15 residues. Sequenced material: peripheral blood. The receptor comes from a man younger than 35 with active or convalescent COVID-19. The chain employs TRBV2 and TRBJ2-1, with D possibly being TRBD2 (5 bases). Written as DNA, the CDR3 is TGTGCCAGCAGACGGCGAGCGGTATTATACAATGAGCAGTTCTTC. Translated, it gives CASRRRAVLYNEQFF.